These T cell receptor beta chains were read from a single sample in a study of cytomegalovirus exposure and HLA in healthy donors. Sequencing was performed with immunoSEQ multiplex PCR; in TCRdb, only in-frame clones are kept and a portion is missing. The sample lists around 90,000 clones; roughly 80% were seen once. Sequenced sample: PBMCs. Every receptor here comes from a human donor in good health. Both conserved end residues are part of each CDR3. Fields, in order: V gene, clone size, J gene, D gene, CDR3 DNA, CDR3 protein. The D gene is left open where the match is weak. Clone size is shown for a subset of rows, as once, few, many or a class of expanded clone.

V gene: TRBV9
clone size: .
J gene: TRBJ1-1
D gene: TRBD1
CDR3 DNA: TGTGCCAGCAGCGGGGGGACAGGGGTGGACACTGAAGCTTTCTTT
CDR3 protein: CASSGGTGVDTEAFF

V gene: TRBV7-9
clone size: .
J gene: TRBJ2-1
D gene: TRBD1
CDR3 DNA: TGTGCCAGCAGCAGGCCGACAGGGGGCGACGGCAATGAGCAGTTCTTC
CDR3 protein: CASSRPTGGDGNEQFF

V gene: TRBV5-1
clone size: .
J gene: TRBJ2-3
D gene: TRBD2
CDR3 DNA: TGCGCCAGCTTTCCGGGACTAGCGGGGGGAACACCAAGCACAGATACGCAGTATTTT
CDR3 protein: CASFPGLAGGTPSTDTQYF

V gene: TRBV28
clone size: .
J gene: TRBJ2-4
D gene: .
CDR3 DNA: TGTGCCAGCAGAGATGAGGTTAAAAACATTCAGTACTTC
CDR3 protein: CASRDEVKNIQYF

V gene: TRBV19
clone size: .
J gene: TRBJ2-1
D gene: .
CDR3 DNA: TGTGCCACCCGAGATATGGACGGGGGTTACAATGAGCAGTTCTTC
CDR3 protein: CATRDMDGGYNEQFF

V gene: TRBV5-1
clone size: .
J gene: TRBJ2-5
D gene: TRBD1
CDR3 DNA: TGCGCCAGCAGCTTGAACACAGGGGTAGAGACCCAGTACTTC
CDR3 protein: CASSLNTGVETQYF

V gene: TRBV27
clone size: .
J gene: TRBJ2-7
D gene: TRBD1
CDR3 DNA: TGTGCCAGCAGTGCCTGGGACAGGGAAGACGAGCAGTACTTC
CDR3 protein: CASSAWDREDEQYF

V gene: TRBV5-1
clone size: .
J gene: TRBJ2-2
D gene: TRBD2
CDR3 DNA: TGCGCCAGCGAACTAGCGGGAGCGACCGGGGAGCTGTTTTTT
CDR3 protein: CASELAGATGELFF

V gene: TRBV28
clone size: once
J gene: TRBJ1-1
D gene: .
CDR3 DNA: TGTGCCAGCAAGGAGGGGAACACTGAAGCTTTCTTT
CDR3 protein: CASKEGNTEAFF

V gene: TRBV5-6
clone size: few
J gene: TRBJ2-7
D gene: .
CDR3 DNA: TGTGCCAGCAGCCGGCGGGGAGGCAACTACGAGCAGTACTTC
CDR3 protein: CASSRRGGNYEQYF

V gene: TRBV5-4
clone size: .
J gene: TRBJ1-2
D gene: .
CDR3 DNA: TGTGCCAGCAGGACAGGCGCAGGCTATGGCTACACCTTC
CDR3 protein: CASRTGAGYGYTF

V gene: TRBV7-6
clone size: .
J gene: TRBJ1-1
D gene: .
CDR3 DNA: TGTGCCAGCAGCTTAGGTAGGAACACTGAAGCTTTCTTT
CDR3 protein: CASSLGRNTEAFF

V gene: TRBV28
clone size: .
J gene: TRBJ1-6
D gene: .
CDR3 DNA: TGTGCCAGCAGTTCCTCGACAGGAAAGGTGTCACCCCTCCACTTT
CDR3 protein: CASSSSTGKVSPLHF

V gene: TRBV7-6
clone size: .
J gene: TRBJ2-7
D gene: TRBD2
CDR3 DNA: TGTGCCAGCAGCTTAGGGGAGGGGTCCTACGAGCAGTACTTC
CDR3 protein: CASSLGEGSYEQYF

V gene: TRBV7-2
clone size: .
J gene: TRBJ2-1
D gene: .
CDR3 DNA: TGTGCCAGCAGCTTAGCGCAGTGGCAGGGCGCTAATGAGCAGTTCTTC
CDR3 protein: CASSLAQWQGANEQFF

V gene: TRBV30
clone size: .
J gene: TRBJ1-5
D gene: .
CDR3 DNA: TGTGCCTGGACCAGGACACGGGATCAGCCCCAGCATTTT
CDR3 protein: CAWTRTRDQPQHF

V gene: TRBV7-9
clone size: .
J gene: TRBJ1-5
D gene: .
CDR3 DNA: TGTGCCAGCAGCTTAGCTGGGGGGATCAATCAGCCCCAGCATTTT
CDR3 protein: CASSLAGGINQPQHF

V gene: TRBV5-1
clone size: .
J gene: TRBJ2-2
D gene: .
CDR3 DNA: TGCGCCAGTACCCAAACACCAAGCGGAACCGGGGAGCTGTTTTTT
CDR3 protein: CASTQTPSGTGELFF

V gene: TRBV28
clone size: .
J gene: TRBJ2-7
D gene: TRBD2
CDR3 DNA: TGTGCCAGCAGATCCGGGGTAGCGGGAAACTACGAGCAGTACTTC
CDR3 protein: CASRSGVAGNYEQYF

V gene: TRBV7-9
clone size: .
J gene: TRBJ2-3
D gene: TRBD1
CDR3 DNA: TGTGCCAGCAGCTTAGATACAGGGGCAGATACGCAGTATTTT
CDR3 protein: CASSLDTGADTQYF

V gene: TRBV18
clone size: .
J gene: TRBJ1-5
D gene: TRBD1
CDR3 DNA: TGTGCCAGCTCACCGACAGGGGGCCCTCAGCCCCAGCATTTT
CDR3 protein: CASSPTGGPQPQHF

V gene: TRBV5-6
clone size: .
J gene: TRBJ1-1
D gene: .
CDR3 DNA: TGTGCCAGCAGCTCTCAGGGGTATGAGGCTTTCTTT
CDR3 protein: CASSSQGYEAFF

V gene: TRBV6-5
clone size: .
J gene: TRBJ2-7
D gene: .
CDR3 DNA: TGTGCCAGCAGCGAGGGCGCAGGGGGGTACGAGCAGTACTTC
CDR3 protein: CASSEGAGGYEQYF

V gene: TRBV19
clone size: .
J gene: TRBJ2-3
D gene: TRBD2
CDR3 DNA: TGTGCCAGTAGTGACGGGACTATCCGCACAGATACGCAGTATTTT
CDR3 protein: CASSDGTIRTDTQYF

V gene: TRBV28
clone size: .
J gene: TRBJ1-4
D gene: TRBD1
CDR3 DNA: TGTGCCAGCAGCCCGGGACAGGCCCTCTATAATGAAAAACTGTTTTTT
CDR3 protein: CASSPGQALYNEKLFF

V gene: TRBV28
clone size: .
J gene: TRBJ2-1
D gene: .
CDR3 DNA: TGTGCCAGCAGTTTAAGTCGGAGATCAAGGGGTAATGAGCAGTTCTTC
CDR3 protein: CASSLSRRSRGNEQFF

V gene: TRBV27
clone size: .
J gene: TRBJ1-1
D gene: .
CDR3 DNA: TGTGCCAGCTCCCATGGGTATGGGAGCACTGAAGCTTTCTTT
CDR3 protein: CASSHGYGSTEAFF

V gene: TRBV5-4
clone size: few
J gene: TRBJ2-3
D gene: .
CDR3 DNA: TGTGCCAGCAGCCGGGACTTAGACGGGGCAACAGATACGCAGTATTTT
CDR3 protein: CASSRDLDGATDTQYF

V gene: TRBV7-3
clone size: .
J gene: TRBJ2-2
D gene: TRBD2
CDR3 DNA: TGTGCCAGCAGCTTTTCTAGCGGCGGGGAGCTGTTTTTT
CDR3 protein: CASSFSSGGELFF

V gene: TRBV7-6
clone size: .
J gene: TRBJ2-5
D gene: TRBD2
CDR3 DNA: TGTGCCAGCAGCTTAGATCCTTCCTCGGGGGGGACCCAGTACTTC
CDR3 protein: CASSLDPSSGGTQYF

V gene: TRBV6-6
clone size: few
J gene: TRBJ1-1
D gene: .
CDR3 DNA: TGTGCCAGCAGTCCCCCCCGGCGGGAGGAGAACACTGAAGCTTTCTTT
CDR3 protein: CASSPPRREENTEAFF

V gene: TRBV25-1
clone size: few
J gene: TRBJ1-5
D gene: .
CDR3 DNA: TGTGCCAGCAGGGGCCCTGGCAATCAGCCCCAGCATTTT
CDR3 protein: CASRGPGNQPQHF